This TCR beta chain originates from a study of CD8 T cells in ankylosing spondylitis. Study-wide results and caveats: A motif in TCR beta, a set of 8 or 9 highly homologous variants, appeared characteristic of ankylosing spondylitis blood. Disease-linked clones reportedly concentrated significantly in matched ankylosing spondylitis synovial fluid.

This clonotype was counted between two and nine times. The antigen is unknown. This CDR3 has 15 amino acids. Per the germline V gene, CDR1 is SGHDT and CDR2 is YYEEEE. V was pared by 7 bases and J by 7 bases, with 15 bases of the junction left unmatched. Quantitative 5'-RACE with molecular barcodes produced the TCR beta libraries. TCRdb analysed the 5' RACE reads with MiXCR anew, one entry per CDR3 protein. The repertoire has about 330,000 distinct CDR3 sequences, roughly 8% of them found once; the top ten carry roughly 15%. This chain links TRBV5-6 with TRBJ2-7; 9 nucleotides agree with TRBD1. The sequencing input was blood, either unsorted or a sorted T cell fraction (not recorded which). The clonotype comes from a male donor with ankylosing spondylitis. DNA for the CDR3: TGTGCCAGCTCCCACAAAGGGACAGGGCTGATGGAGCAGTACTTC. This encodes CASSHKGTGLMEQYF.